This T cell receptor beta chain was recovered during a study of shared clonotypes between healthy human individuals. Trimming took 3 bases from V and 5 from J, leaving 19 bases between them. The CDR3 is 16 residues long. Germline V gene data show CDR1 as LGHNA and CDR2 as YNFKEQ. With respect to this clone: Its antigen is not identified.

Genomic DNA of each subset was evenly split across several immunoSEQ plates. Each PCR replicate from the sorted subsets contained about 180 ng DNA, which is around 30,000 T cell genomes. Method: immunoSEQ multiplex PCR; TCRdb's copy keeps in-frame clones and lacks some. The sample records 2 million to 2.5 million clones, about 90% being singletons. Broader study findings: Sorted-subset samples were not fully sequenced, rarefaction indicated.

The sample comprised naive CD4+ T cells from PBMCs. Subset defined: CD45RA+ positively selected. The chain has TRBV4-2 and TRBJ2-5, with D maybe TRBD2 (6 bases). The receptor comes from a man aged 18-30 years in good health. Some clones in this sample may be carry-over from other donors' samples. The CDR3 loop reads CASSQGGGARRETQYF. CDR3 bases: TGTGCCAGCAGCCAGGGGGGTGGGGCCAGGCGGGAGACCCAGTACTTC.